Shown below are 23 T cell receptor beta chains from a single sample sequenced in a study of blood T cell repertoires in COVID-19 (dated by TCRdb to about 2020). Libraries came from the immunoSEQ multiplex PCR assay. In its TCRdb copy, this immuneACCESS table keeps in-frame sequences only and misses some clones. Where compared with another copy, unresolved V genes explain less than half of these, and the others have no known cause. The sample table contains over 200,000 clones; only one count was recorded for roughly 90% of them. The ten largest account for roughly 2% of the sample. Sequencing was done on a sample of peripheral blood. The receptors shown here come from a man aged 40-50 years with active or convalescent COVID-19.

V usage is TRBV28 and J usage is TRBJ1-5; D might be TRBD1 (5 bases). Germline V gene lookup returns CDR1 MDHEN and CDR2 SYDVKM. The ends were cut back, 3 bases at V and 10 bases at J, with 19 bases in the middle. CDR3 length equals 15 residues. This chain's CDR3 is CASSFKGWVGEPQHF. For the CDR3, the DNA is TGTGCCAGCAGTTTTAAGGGGTGGGTAGGAGAACCCCAGCATTTT.

The chain uses TRBV10-3 and TRBJ1-3; a weak D match, TRBD1 (5 bases). The ends were cut back, 3 bases at V and 7 bases at J, with 13 bases in the middle. The CDR3 is 14 amino acids. From germline, CDR1 is ENHRY and CDR2 SYGVKD. CDR3 sequence reads: CAISDGQGRNTIYF. CDR3 in DNA: TGTGCCATCAGTGATGGGCAGGGTAGGAACACCATATATTTT.

This clone has a single count. The V call is TRBV4-1, the J call TRBJ2-3, with 11 bases fitting TRBD1. J was trimmed by 1 base and V by 4 bases; bases with no gene match: 7. Germline loops: CDR1 MGHRA, CDR2 YSYEKL. The CDR3 length is 17 residues. Here the CDR3 DNA reads TGCGCCAGCAGCCCCGAGGGACAGGGGGTCGGCACAGATACGCAGTATTTT. Protein product: CASSPEGQGVGTDTQYF.

The chain uses TRBV7-2 and TRBJ2-5; TRBD1 agrees at 7 bases. The CDR3 sequence is 15 residues long. The J segment lost 6 bases and the V segment lost 2 bases, leaving 9 bases of the junction unmatched. Germline V gives CDR1 SGHTA, CDR2 FQGNSA. The CDR3 bases are TGTGCCAGCAGCTTAAACAGGGGTATTCTGCAGACCCAGTACTTC. This sequence encodes CASSLNRGILQTQYF.

This chain's CDR3 is CASSLAGGGYEQYF. The CDR3, as DNA: TGTGCCAGCAGTTTAGCAGGGGGTGGCTACGAGCAGTACTTC. The chain combines TRBV27 with TRBJ2-7; 7 bases fit TRBD1. The CDR3 covers 14 residues. V lost 2 bases and J lost 3; bases outside the gene matches: 4. Germline V CDR1 and CDR2: MNHEY, SMNVEV (reference sequence).

This chain connects TRBV27 to TRBJ1-6; D is perhaps TRBD1 (6 bases). Between the trimmed V and J ends, which lost 5 bases and 16 bases, there was a span of 12 bases. The CDR3 runs to 11 residues. CDR1 and CDR2 (germline): MNHEY, SMNVEV (reference sequence). CDR3 sequence reads: CASSDWTDLHF. The CDR3 DNA sequence: TGTGCCAGCAGTGATTGGACAGATCTCCACTTT.

The genes are TRBV10-3 and TRBJ1-1; D is unresolved. The CDR3 has 14 amino acids. V was cut by 2 bases and J by 0 bases, with 7 bases left in between. CDR1 is ENHRY, CDR2 SYGVKD, per germline. As DNA, the CDR3 is TGTGCCATCAGTGAGGAGAATATGAACACTGAAGCTTTCTTT. Translating gives CAISEENMNTEAFF.

The rearrangement links TRBV5-8 to TRBJ1-5, with D unresolved. This CDR3 has 15 residues. Germline V lookup: CDR1 SGHTS, CDR2 YDEGEE. V gave up 0 bases and J gave up 1 base, with 8 bases separating them. Here the CDR3 reads CASSLVPGSNQPQHF. The CDR3 region has the DNA TGTGCCAGCAGCTTGGTCCCGGGGAGCAATCAGCCCCAGCATTTT.

This chain uses TRBV6-5 with TRBJ2-2; 9 bases agree with TRBD2. V lost 4 bases to trimming and J lost 8 bases; unmatched junction nucleotides: 8. The CDR3 loop spans 15 amino acids. Germline lookup yields CDR1 MNHEY and CDR2 SVGAGI. The CDR3 is CASSLLAGSGGELFF. DNA for the CDR3: TGTGCCAGCAGTTTGCTAGCGGGGTCGGGAGGGGAGCTGTTTTTT.

The chain is built from TRBV20-1 and TRBJ1-1; D is possibly TRBD1 (5 bases). This CDR3 region has 11 residues. Trimming pared 6 bases from V and 1 base from J, leaving 6 bases between. Germline CDR1 DFQATT, CDR2 SNEGSKA (reference sequence). The CDR3 DNA follows: TGCAGTGCCCAGGGGAACACTGAAGCTTTCTTT. Amino acids: CSAQGNTEAFF.

This rearrangement joins TRBV28 to TRBJ1-2; 8 nucleotides align to TRBD1. J lost 4 bases, V lost 5 bases, and 9 bases had no gene match. This CDR3 comprises 15 residues. Germline V CDR1 and CDR2: MDHEN, SYDVKM. The CDR3 DNA sequence: TGTGCCAGCAGTGCCCCCAGGGGGCTCGTCTATGGCTACACCTTC. Protein product: CASSAPRGLVYGYTF.

The CDR3 is CATSRGLATDTQYF. The CDR3 nucleotides are TGTGCCACCAGCAGGGGACTAGCCACAGATACGCAGTATTTT. The chain combines TRBV15 with TRBJ2-3, with TRBD2 identical over 9 bases. CDR3 length equals 14 residues. V trimming: 3 bases; J trimming: 2 bases; junction bases outside the gene matches: 0. Germline V gene lookup returns CDR1 LNHNV and CDR2 YYDKDF (reference sequence).

The chain links TRBV19 to TRBJ2-4; the D is unclear. CDR1 is LNHDA, CDR2 SQIVND, per germline (reference sequence). Trimming shortened V by 6 bases and J by 1 base, and 22 bases separated the two germline ends. This CDR3 has 18 amino acids. The CDR3 reads CASSTEPTSPGAKNIQYF. DNA of the CDR3: TGTGCCAGTAGCACCGAACCCACATCACCCGGGGCCAAAAACATTCAGTACTTC.

The V call is TRBV20-1, the J call TRBJ1-4, with 8 positions matching TRBD1. Germline trimming cut 4 bases from V and 10 bases from J; bases unmatched to any gene: 2. The CDR3 is 11 amino acids. Germline V lookup: CDR1 DFQATT, CDR2 SNEGSKA (reference sequence). The CDR3 protein is CSATDRGKLFF. The DNA for the CDR3 is TGCAGTGCTACAGACAGGGGAAAACTGTTTTTT.

This clone occurred a few times. The chain joins TRBV15 to TRBJ1-6; D may be TRBD1 (5 bases). The CDR3 consists of 17 residues. The V and J ends lost 0 bases and 2 bases respectively, with 11 bases between them. Germline V gives CDR1 LNHNV, CDR2 YYDKDF (reference sequence). CDR3 region: CATSRDPPTAYNSPLHF. In nucleotides, the CDR3 is TGTGCCACCAGCAGAGATCCCCCGACAGCCTATAATTCACCCCTCCACTTT.

V usage is TRBV28 and J usage is TRBJ1-5; possibly TRBD1 for D (6 bases). CDR1 and CDR2 from the germline V gene are MDHEN and SYDVKM. V lost 6 bases to trimming and J lost 0 bases, with 24 bases between them. This CDR3 comprises 19 residues. This chain's CDR3 is CASRSLMGASTNSNQPQHF. The CDR3, as DNA: TGTGCCAGCAGGTCCCTCATGGGGGCGAGTACTAATAGCAATCAGCCCCAGCATTTT.

The CDR3 loop is CASSANRGSNYGYTF. DNA for the CDR3: TGTGCCAGCAGCGCCAACAGGGGGTCTAACTATGGCTACACCTTC. The chain is built from TRBV9 and TRBJ1-2, with 8 bases identical to TRBD1. Germline V gene sequence: CDR1 SGDLS, CDR2 YYNGEE. The CDR3 extends over 15 amino acids. The trim removed 3 bases at V and 0 bases at J, leaving 4 bases unmatched.

The chain employs TRBV5-6 and TRBJ2-3, with unresolved D. The CDR3 consists of 15 residues. With 0 bases removed from V and 0 bases from J, the gap between germline ends came to 8 bases. Looked up from germline, CDR1 is SGHDT and CDR2 is YYEEEE. CDR3 coding DNA: TGTGCCAGCAGCTTGGCTCTTACTAGCACAGATACGCAGTATTTT. This sequence encodes CASSLALTSTDTQYF.

This clone was seen only a few times. This chain links TRBV4-1 with TRBJ2-1; 9 bases map to TRBD2. The CDR3 consists of 20 residues. V trimming: 0 bases; J trimming: 0 bases; junction bases outside the gene matches: 12. Per germline, CDR1 MGHRA and CDR2 YSYEKL. CDR3 region: CASSQEGPTSGYSSYNEQFF. CDR3 in DNA: TGCGCCAGCAGCCAAGAAGGCCCGACTAGCGGTTACAGCTCCTACAATGAGCAGTTCTTC.

J is TRBJ2-1 and V is TRBV7-3, with D hard to call. The CDR3 consists of 12 residues. The germline V and J ends were trimmed by 4 bases and 7 bases, with 8 bases remaining between them. Per germline, CDR1 SGHTA and CDR2 FQGTGA. In DNA form, the CDR3 reads TGTGCCAGCAGCTCATCTCTAAATGAGCAGTTCTTC. It codes for CASSSSLNEQFF.

The chain recombines TRBV28 with TRBJ1-5; 7 bases align to TRBD1. Looked up from germline, CDR1 is MDHEN and CDR2 is SYDVKM. The junction had 11 bases not matched to a gene; V was cut back by 6 bases and J by 0 bases. This CDR3 is built from 17 residues. This CDR3 is CASSLPWDSYSNQPQHF. CDR3 DNA: TGTGCCAGCAGCCTCCCCTGGGACAGCTATAGCAATCAGCCCCAGCATTTT.

The V and J genes are TRBV2 and TRBJ1-1; D not resolved. Germline lookup yields CDR1 SNHLY and CDR2 FYNNEI. V dropped 5 bases and J dropped 4 bases, with 11 bases sitting between them. The CDR3 contains 13 residues. CDR3 DNA: TGTGCCAGCAGTCGAAGCGGGAGCACTGAAGCTTTCTTT. Encoded protein: CASSRSGSTEAFF.

V and J are TRBV4-1 and TRBJ1-1; TRBD1 is a possible D gene (5 bases). V dropped 4 bases and J dropped 6 bases, with 15 bases sitting between them. Germline assignment: CDR1 MGHRA and CDR2 YSYEKL. The CDR3 loop spans 14 amino acids. CDR3 region: CASSRVQGTPEAFF. CDR3 sequence (DNA): TGCGCCAGCAGCCGGGTGCAGGGTACGCCTGAAGCTTTCTTT.